This T cell receptor beta chain was observed in a study of CD8+ T cells in alopecia areata (dated by TCRdb to 2017 to 2018). With regard to the full study: In both human patients and the C3H/HeJ mouse model, the study applied high-throughput TCRbeta sequencing to look at T cell clonal expansion in alopecia areata. On the human side, TCRbeta sequencing was run on scalp tissue and on sorted CD4+ and CD8+ peripheral blood T cells from healthy controls and from alopecia areata patients with either patchy or totalis/universalis disease. Scalp clonality was compared across normal scalp (n=4), patchy alopecia areata scalp (n=8), and alopecia totalis/universalis scalp (n=8). RNA came from the PAXgene miRNA kit for fixed scalp, the miRNeasy kit for PBMCs, and the RNeasy kit for mouse skin. TCRbeta CDR3 regions were amplified by immunoSEQ multiplex PCR with 35 Vbeta forward and 13 Jbeta reverse primers.

CDR1 and CDR2 are drawn from the germline V gene: SNHLY, FYNNEI. The CDR3 starts with the cysteine, ends with the phenylalanine, and has 13 residues. CDR3 DNA only is kept here, 39 bases in frame from base 1. V and J lose 8 bases and 0 bases, and a span of 11 bases separates them. Preparation of the library involved the immunoSEQ multiplex PCR assay. RNA was extracted from all samples and reverse transcribed into cDNA as template for TCR sequencing. First-strand cDNA was synthesized with SuperScript III using a 2:1 mix of oligo-dT and random hexamers. A synthetic immune receptor repertoire was used to gauge amplification bias, and whatever bias remained was removed computationally. In the original analysis: Raw reads were preprocessed to remove errors, and CDR3 was defined by IMGT conventions from the conserved cysteine to phenylalanine. Clonality was computed by normalizing Shannon entropy by log2 of the number of productive unique TCRs and subtracting the result from 1. Whether each scalp clone was CD4 or CD8 was inferred by checking scalp TCRbeta sequences against the CD4 and CD8 repertoires from sorted blood. TCRdb carries this immuneACCESS record with in-frame sequences only. Its versions omit some clonotypes, under half of them owing to an unresolved V gene in the studies checked, with the rest unexplained. That table gives V, J and clone size, and the DNA gave D and trimming. Within this sample are about 110,000 clones, with under 65% of them counted one time only. The ten largest clones take up roughly 25% of the sample.

The paper's findings and limits, for the study overall: Unlike mouse skin, which is dominated by gammadelta T cells, normal human skin has resident alphabeta T cells that are also sequenced, and this complicates analysis of the scalp TCR repertoire. Lesional scalp, especially in alopecia totalis/universalis, showed higher clonality and more expanded CD8+ clones than normal scalp, suggesting antigenic drive. Shared TCR sequences between patients were less evident than in mice, which may be partly attributable to HLA diversity in the patient population.

Peripheral blood and lesional scalp punch biopsies were obtained from patients with alopecia areata. PBMCs were separated by density centrifugation and stained for CD3, CD4 and CD8, after which CD4+ and CD8+ T cells were sorted on a FACSAria. Alopecia areata patients who were not treated were recruited through a multicenter biomarker study. In a handful of patients from the biomarker study, blood CD8+ T cells were sorted further into NKG2D-low and NKG2D-high fractions. Note on this clone: What this receptor recognizes is not known. No quality values exist for individual bases; no much larger clone is one base distant.

This receptor was identified in a human donor with alopecia areata. The source material was NKG2D-low CD8+ T cells sorted from blood. The cell subset or site tag for this specimen amounts to: sorted CD8+ NKG2D-low blood T cells. The chain employs TRBV2 and TRBJ2-7; no confident D gene assignment can be made. The nucleotide sequence reads TGTGCCAGCGTACAGCTACTCTCCTACGAGCAGTACTTC. Translated, it gives CASVQLLSYEQYF.